These 32 T cell receptor beta chains were sequenced from one sample in a study of cytomegalovirus exposure and HLA in healthy donors. Measured with immunoSEQ multiplex PCR; TCRdb has only the in-frame clones, and not every one. Of around 54,000 clones in the sample, 89% were seen once. Source material: PBMCs. The source is a woman aged 18-29 years in good health and CMV-seropositive.

V is TRBV5-6 and J is TRBJ1-1; D ambiguous. The V gene lost 1 base and the J gene lost 8 bases, with 12 bases spanning the gap. This CDR3 contains 13 residues. Germline V gene data show CDR1 as SGHDT and CDR2 as YYEEEE. The CDR3 bases are TGTGCCAGCAGCTTGTATGGGCAGGAAGAAGCTTTCTTT. Translation: CASSLYGQEEAFF.

The CDR3 reads CASSEALAEQYF. In DNA form, the CDR3 reads TGTGCCAGCAGTGAAGCGCTGGCCGAGCAGTACTTC. The chain combines TRBV6-1 with TRBJ2-7; D gene ambiguous. V lost 0 bases to trimming and J lost 6 bases, with 6 bases between them. This CDR3 has 12 amino acids. Germline V gene data show CDR1 as MNHNS and CDR2 as SASEGT.

The genes are TRBV29-1 and TRBJ2-4; a weak D match, TRBD1 (6 bases). The CDR3 runs 14 residues. Looked up from germline, CDR1 is SQVTM and CDR2 is ANQGSEA. The V end lost 6 bases, the J end lost 0 bases, and 12 bases lay between the germline ends. The CDR3 DNA reads as TGCAGCGTCAGGGGCAGACTAGCCAAAAACATTCAGTACTTC. Its translation: CSVRGRLAKNIQYF.

This clone was seen only once. The rearrangement uses TRBV7-2 and TRBJ2-1; a weak D match, TRBD2 (7 bases). The CDR3 runs 16 residues. Germline-derived CDR1 and CDR2 are SGHTA and FQGNSA. The V and J ends lost 1 base and 2 bases respectively, with 12 bases between them. The CDR3 DNA follows: TGTGCCAGCAGCTTAGAGGGGGGGGCGCCCTACAATGAGCAGTTCTTC. The encoded protein is CASSLEGGAPYNEQFF.

The V call is TRBV5-5, the J call TRBJ1-5; possibly TRBD1 for D (5 bases). This CDR3 spans 15 amino acids. Germline V gene sequence: CDR1 SGHKS, CDR2 YYEKEE (reference sequence). Trimming removed 7 bases at V and 5 bases at J, with 19 bases between. DNA for the CDR3: TGTGCCAGCGGGCGAGTGCCTAAAGGGGATCAGCCCCAGCATTTT. Translation gives CASGRVPKGDQPQHF.

The rearrangement links TRBV14 to TRBJ2-2, with 10 bases matching TRBD1. V shed 3 bases and J 7 bases; nucleotides not matched to a gene: 14. There are 18 residues in the CDR3. CDR1 is SGHDN and CDR2 is FVKESK in the germline V gene. As DNA, the CDR3 is TGTGCCAGCAGCCAGAGACAGGGGGCGGCCTGGATTGACGGGGAGCTGTTTTTT. It is translated as CASSQRQGAAWIDGELFF.

This clone was detected only a few times. CDR3 region: CASSPTLEAPDGYTF. The CDR3 region has the DNA TGTGCCAGCTCACCGACCCTCGAGGCGCCGGATGGCTACACCTTC. V and J are TRBV18 and TRBJ1-2; no clear D. Germline lookup yields CDR1 KGHSH and CDR2 LQKENI. This CDR3 contains 15 residues. The V and J ends lost 3 bases and 6 bases respectively, with 17 bases between them.

The chain uses TRBV4-2 and TRBJ2-2; TRBD1 agrees at 9 bases. This CDR3 spans 17 amino acids. Germline lookup yields CDR1 LGHNA and CDR2 YNFKEQ. With 1 base clipped from V and 7 bases from J, the junction kept 10 bases outside the gene matches. The CDR3 loop is CASSQGTGTGIIGELFF. CDR3 in DNA: TGTGCCAGCAGCCAAGGGACCGGGACAGGGATAATCGGGGAGCTGTTTTTT.

This CDR3 is CASSSRTGLDTGELFF. The CDR3, as DNA: TGTGCCAGCAGCTCCCGGACAGGGTTGGACACCGGGGAGCTGTTTTTT. The genes are TRBV5-4 and TRBJ2-2; 8 bases are shared with TRBD1. V gave up 3 bases and J gave up 3 bases; unmatched junction bases: 7. The CDR3 is 16 residues long. The germline gives CDR1 SGHNT, CDR2 YYREEE (reference sequence).

The V call is TRBV4-2, the J call TRBJ2-7; a possible D gene is TRBD1 (5 bases). The CDR3 has 14 amino acids. Germline V gene data show CDR1 as LGHNA and CDR2 as YNFKEQ. V lost 4 bases to trimming and J lost 6 bases, with 16 bases between them. CDR3 DNA sequence: TGTGCCAGCAGCCGTGACAGTAATAATTTCGAGCAGTACTTC. It codes for CASSRDSNNFEQYF.

This clone showed up just once. J is TRBJ2-2 and V is TRBV7-6, with a weak D call TRBD1 (5 bases). The CDR3 contains 17 residues. V gave up 1 base and J gave up 1 base, with 13 bases separating them. Germline CDR1 is SGHVS and CDR2 is FNYEAQ. Here the CDR3 reads CASSLEAQVQNTGELFF. Here the CDR3 DNA reads TGTGCCAGCAGCTTAGAAGCACAGGTCCAGAACACCGGGGAGCTGTTTTTT.

V and J are TRBV28 and TRBJ1-2, with TRBD1 identical over 8 bases. The CDR3 totals 14 residues. V lost 2 bases to trimming and J lost 7 bases; unmatched junction nucleotides: 6. Per germline, CDR1 MDHEN and CDR2 SYDVKM. CDR3 nucleotides: TGTGCCAGCAGTTTAGGAAACAGGGGGATTGGCTACACCTTC. This gives the protein CASSLGNRGIGYTF.

The V gene is TRBV6-1, the J gene TRBJ1-4, with D tentatively TRBD1 (5 bases). Per the germline V gene, CDR1 is MNHNS and CDR2 is SASEGT. The CDR3 has 17 residues. V lost 2 bases, J lost 0 bases, and 13 bases lay in between. CDR3 sequence reads: CASSERGGYATNEKLFF. The CDR3 region has the DNA TGTGCCAGCAGTGAAAGGGGTGGCTACGCAACTAATGAAAAACTGTTTTTT.

The chain links TRBV5-4 to TRBJ2-1, with D possibly matching TRBD2 (7 bases). This CDR3 has 16 residues. The V end was cut by 1 base, the J end by 6 bases, with 17 bases between. Germline CDR1 reads SGHNT; CDR2 reads YYREEE (reference sequence). In DNA form, the CDR3 reads TGTGCCAGCAGCTTGAAGGGGGGGGGACGGCGCAATGAGCAGTTCTTC. This encodes CASSLKGGGRRNEQFF.

The V and J genes are TRBV7-8 and TRBJ2-5, with D tentatively TRBD2 (5 bases). V gave up 2 bases and J gave up 5 bases, with 15 bases separating them. This CDR3 contains 15 residues. The V gene's germline CDR1 is SGHVS and CDR2 FQNEAQ. The CDR3 coding sequence is TGTGCCAGCAGCTTAAAGCTAGCTGCGAGGGAGACCCAGTACTTC. It yields the protein CASSLKLAARETQYF. Looking up the rest from reference TRBV7-8 and TRBJ2-5 gives the full variable domain: GAGVSQSPRYKVAKRGQDVALRCDPISGHVSLFWYQQALGQGPEFLTYFQNEAQLDKSGLPSDRFFAERPEGSVSTLKIQRTQQEDSAVYLCASSLKLAARETQYFGPGTRLLVL.

The chain recombines TRBV19 with TRBJ1-5, with a weak D call TRBD1 (5 bases). The germline V and J ends were trimmed by 0 bases and 0 bases, with 9 bases remaining between them. The CDR3 loop spans 16 amino acids. The germline V gene encodes CDR1 LNHDA and CDR2 SQIVND (reference sequence). In DNA, the CDR3 is TGTGCCAGTAGTATAGATCGGAGGGGTAGCAATCAGCCCCAGCATTTT. This codes for CASSIDRRGSNQPQHF.

This sequence joins TRBV6-5 and TRBJ1-3, with a tentative D call TRBD1 (6 bases). The germline V gene has CDR1 MNHEY and CDR2 SVGAGI. The CDR3 sequence is 15 residues long. Trimming removed 1 base at V and 0 bases at J, with 7 bases between. The CDR3 region is CASSYLTGSGNTIYF. In DNA form, the CDR3 reads TGTGCCAGCAGTTACTTGACAGGCTCTGGAAACACCATATATTTT.

The chain couples TRBV9 to TRBJ2-3, with 12 bases fitting TRBD2. Germline CDR1 and CDR2: SGDLS and YYNGEE. With 4 bases clipped from V and 4 bases from J, the junction kept 7 bases outside the gene matches. This CDR3 region has 16 residues. In DNA, the CDR3 is TGTGCCAGCAGCCGCCTAGCGGGGGGGTGGTCAGATACGCAGTATTTT. Amino acid sequence: CASSRLAGGWSDTQYF.

The rearrangement links TRBV13 to TRBJ1-4; a possible D gene is TRBD1 (5 bases). This CDR3 contains 15 residues. From germline, CDR1 is PRHDT and CDR2 FYEKMQ (reference sequence). The V gene lost 4 bases and the J gene lost 7 bases, with 16 bases spanning the gap. The CDR3 region has the DNA TGTGCCAGCAGCTCCCGCGGGAGGGGAGCTGAAAAACTGTTTTTT. It encodes CASSSRGRGAEKLFF. Combining the CDR3 with reference TRBV13 and TRBJ1-4 gives the whole variable domain AAGVIQSPRHLIKEKRETATLKCYPIPRHDTVYWYQQGPGQDPQFLISFYEKMQSDKGSIPDRFSAQQFSDYHSELNMSSLELGDSALYFCASSSRGRGAEKLFFGSGTQLSVL.

The genes are TRBV7-6 and TRBJ1-3, with 7 bases fitting TRBD1. The trim removed 8 bases at V and 9 bases at J, leaving 16 bases unmatched. This CDR3 is 15 amino acids long. CDR1 and CDR2 (germline): SGHVS, FNYEAQ. CDR3 amino acids: CASQGGSTIYITIYF. As DNA, the CDR3 is TGTGCCAGCCAGGGGGGCTCCACGATTTATATCACCATATATTTT.

A note on this clone: Mismatch with germline at one junction end may stem from a read error. The chain has TRBV7-2 and TRBJ2-1, with TRBD1 matching 8 bases. The V gene's germline CDR1 is SGHTA and CDR2 FQGNSA. The CDR3 contains 15 residues. CDR3 region: CASTLGSRGQGEQFF. Here the CDR3 DNA reads TGTGCCAGCACCTTAGGGTCCAGGGGGCAGGGTGAGCAGTTCTTC.

The V call is TRBV27, the J call TRBJ1-5, with D possibly being TRBD1 (6 bases). Germline V lookup: CDR1 MNHEY, CDR2 SMNVEV (reference sequence). The CDR3 loop spans 14 amino acids. Deletions cut 5 bases from V and 1 base from J, with 9 bases between. CDR3 in DNA: TGTGCCAGCAGTCTTGGACAGAGCAATCAGCCCCAGCATTTT. Residues: CASSLGQSNQPQHF.

V usage is TRBV5-4 and J usage is TRBJ1-5; maybe TRBD1 (6 bases). CDR1 is SGHNT, CDR2 YYREEE, per germline (reference sequence). The CDR3 has 13 residues. Trimming left V 5 bases short and J 2 bases short, with 8 bases between. This CDR3 reads CASSPGGNQPQHF. Here the CDR3 DNA reads TGTGCCAGCAGTCCAGGGGGCAATCAGCCCCAGCATTTT.

This clone was found once. This chain links TRBV5-6 with TRBJ1-1; 10 bases align to TRBD1. Germline trimming cut 1 base from V and 2 bases from J; bases unmatched to any gene: 8. The germline gives CDR1 SGHDT, CDR2 YYEEEE. The CDR3 spans 17 residues. CDR3 coding DNA: TGTGCCAGCAGCTTGACAACCGGGACAGGGGTAAACACTGAAGCTTTCTTT. Translated, it gives CASSLTTGTGVNTEAFF.

The genes are TRBV7-2 and TRBJ1-1; 10 positions match TRBD1. The V gene end was trimmed by 5 bases and the J gene end by 5 bases; junction bases not matched to a gene: 5. The CDR3 is made up of 14 amino acids. From germline, CDR1 is SGHTA and CDR2 FQGNSA. CDR3: CASSPDRGGTEAFF. The CDR3 bases are TGTGCCAGCAGCCCGGACAGGGGGGGGACTGAAGCTTTCTTT.

The V call is TRBV7-2, the J call TRBJ1-1; no definite D call. Germline V gene lookup returns CDR1 SGHTA and CDR2 FQGNSA. This CDR3 has 13 amino acids. V lost 6 bases to trimming and J lost 5 bases, with 13 bases between them. CDR3 loop: CASSPGYRTEAFF. The DNA of the CDR3 is TGTGCCAGCAGTCCGGGGTATAGGACTGAAGCTTTCTTT.

This CDR3 is CASSGQGQGPYEQFF. The CDR3 nucleotides are TGCGCCAGCAGTGGGCAGGGACAGGGGCCCTATGAGCAGTTCTTC. This rearrangement joins TRBV5-1 to TRBJ2-1, with TRBD1 identical over 10 bases. The CDR3 totals 15 residues. Germline V gene sequence: CDR1 SGHRS, CDR2 YFSETQ. V lost 5 bases and J lost 8; bases outside the gene matches: 10.

The chain links TRBV28 to TRBJ2-7, with 8 positions matching TRBD1. Per the germline V gene, CDR1 is MDHEN and CDR2 is SYDVKM. CDR3 size: 13 residues. V trimming: 8 bases; J trimming: 6 bases; junction bases outside the gene matches: 9. This CDR3 reads CASAADRVFEQYF. Written as DNA, the CDR3 is TGTGCCAGCGCAGCGGACAGGGTGTTCGAGCAGTACTTC.

The chain couples TRBV9 to TRBJ2-3; TRBD2 agrees at 7 bases. CDR3 length equals 16 residues. The J segment lost 0 bases and the V segment lost 0 bases, leaving 4 bases of the junction unmatched. Germline loops: CDR1 SGDLS, CDR2 YYNGEE. CDR3 coding DNA: TGTGCCAGCAGCGTAGCGGGGGGTACTAGCACAGATACGCAGTATTTT. It is translated as CASSVAGGTSTDTQYF.

The V call is TRBV7-8, the J call TRBJ1-2; D may be TRBD1 (6 bases). Germline CDR1 SGHVS, CDR2 FQNEAQ. This CDR3 spans 14 amino acids. Trimming removed 2 bases from V and 2 bases from J, with 9 bases in between. CDR3 bases: TGTGCCAGCAGCTTAATGGACAGCAACTATGGCTACACCTTC. Protein product: CASSLMDSNYGYTF.

This clone was seen only once. The chain recombines TRBV14 with TRBJ2-6, with 7 bases aligning to TRBD1. The CDR3 length is 17 residues. V lost 0 bases to trimming and J lost 2 bases; unmatched junction nucleotides: 4. Per the germline V gene, CDR1 is SGHDN and CDR2 is FVKESK. The CDR3 DNA follows: TGTGCCAGCAGCCAAGACTTAGGGGGCACTGGGGCCAACGTCCTGACTTTC. This codes for CASSQDLGGTGANVLTF.

The V and J genes are TRBV28 and TRBJ1-5; possible D gene TRBD1, 5 bases. The germline V gene has CDR1 MDHEN and CDR2 SYDVKM. The V gene lost 2 bases and the J gene lost 1 base, with 12 bases spanning the gap. There are 16 residues in the CDR3. CDR3 DNA sequence: TGTGCCAGCAGTTTACAGGGCTTCCTAAGCAATCAGCCCCAGCATTTT. It encodes CASSLQGFLSNQPQHF.